What follows describes a single T cell receptor (beta chain). Its target is not known. This specimen belongs to a study of response to subunit inactivated influenza vaccine. Study conclusions and caveats: The authors suggested that few new T cells are recruited per seasonal influenza vaccination.

Each CDR3 protein gets one entry after TCRdb re-called the RT-PCR reads with MiXCR. The table includes 860,000 or so distinct CDR3 sequences, approximately 22% detected once. V trimming: 5 bases; J trimming: 1 base; junction bases outside the gene matches: 6. Per the germline V gene, CDR1 is MNHNS and CDR2 is SASEGT. This CDR3 has 16 residues. The genes are TRBV6-1 and TRBJ2-2, with TRBD2 matching over 8 bases. This receptor was identified in a man in his fifties who received an inactivated influenza vaccine. Sample: PBMCs from blood, taken approximately 5 days after vaccination. CDR3: CASSLSGARNTGELFF. For the CDR3, the DNA is TGTGCCAGCAGTCTTAGCGGGGCCCGGAACACCGGGGAGCTGTTTTTT.